Presented here are 10 T cell receptor beta chains from one specimen sequenced in a study of EBV T-cell therapy then PD-1 blockade in nasopharyngeal carcinoma. These receptors have no identified antigens. Sequencing used immunoSEQ multiplex PCR; TCRdb keeps in-frame clones, though not all of them. The sample records about 19,000 clones, almost 85% being singletons. Treatment specified: AdE1-LMPpoly-expanded autologous EBV-specific T-cell therapy followed by anti-PD-1 nivolumab. The sample here was CD8+ T cells from blood, taken at roughly day 35 from a patient whose treatment included autologous EBV-specific T cells and nivolumab. The receptors were sampled from a man aged 40-49 years with nasopharyngeal carcinoma.

This clone is classed as medium-sized (0.01 to 0.1%). This chain uses TRBV28 with TRBJ1-6; TRBD1 matches at 10 bases. This CDR3 comprises 14 residues. V lost 6 bases, J lost 10 bases, and 6 bases stayed unmatched. Germline CDR1 and CDR2: MDHEN and SYDVKM. The CDR3 loop is CASRSDRGSSPLHF. CDR3 DNA sequence: TGTGCCAGCAGATCGGACAGGGGGAGCTCACCCCTCCACTTT.

This chain joins TRBV19 and TRBJ1-1, with no clear D. The CDR3 runs to 15 residues. The V and J ends lost 3 bases and 0 bases respectively, with 11 bases between them. CDR1 and CDR2 from the germline V gene are LNHDA and SQIVND (reference sequence). CDR3 coding DNA: TGTGCCAGTAGTATTTGGTGGAGCATGAACACTGAAGCTTTCTTT. Protein: CASSIWWSMNTEAFF.

The chain employs TRBV6-2 or TRBV6-3 and TRBJ2-7, with TRBD2 identical over 9 bases. The V and J ends lost 2 bases and 6 bases, in that order; junction bases with no gene match: 5. CDR1 is MNHEY, CDR2 SVGEGT, per germline. The CDR3 sequence is 14 residues long. The CDR3 bases are TGTGCCAGCAGTTACGGCGGGGGGGCCTCCGAGCAGTACTTC. Protein product: CASSYGGGASEQYF.

The gene calls are TRBV10-3 and TRBJ1-1; possibly TRBD1 for D (5 bases). Between the trimmed V and J ends, which lost 4 bases and 0 bases, there was a span of 15 bases. The CDR3 contains 16 residues. Germline CDR1 reads ENHRY; CDR2 reads SYGVKD. The CDR3 is CAISGRVGRVNTEAFF. Written as DNA, the CDR3 is TGTGCCATCAGTGGAAGGGTGGGGCGGGTGAACACTGAAGCTTTCTTT.

The chain has TRBV9 and TRBJ1-3; D is possibly TRBD1 (6 bases). The CDR3 totals 16 residues. Germline-derived CDR1 and CDR2 are SGDLS and YYNGEE. V shed 3 bases and J shed 0 bases, with 13 bases lying between them. CDR3 residues: CASSASGALSGNTIYF. In nucleotides, the CDR3 is TGTGCCAGCAGCGCTTCAGGGGCCCTCTCTGGAAACACCATATATTTT.

As DNA, the CDR3 is TGTGCCAGCAGCTTTTATATCCCCCCCAGAAGGGTTGAAGCTTTCTTT. It codes for CASSFYIPPRRVEAFF. The V gene is TRBV5-4, the J gene TRBJ1-1; D unresolved. Trimming cost V 2 bases and J 7 bases, with 21 bases left between them. Germline-derived CDR1 and CDR2 are SGHNT and YYREEE (reference sequence). The CDR3 contains 16 residues.

This chain links TRBV11-3 with TRBJ1-1, with 9 nucleotides matching TRBD1. The trim removed 5 bases at V and 2 bases at J, leaving 3 bases unmatched. The CDR3 runs to 14 residues. CDR1 and CDR2 from the germline V gene are SGHNT and YENEEA. The CDR3 region is CASSEGQGNTEAFF. Written as DNA, the CDR3 is TGTGCCAGCAGCGAGGGACAGGGAAACACTGAAGCTTTCTTT.

The rearrangement uses TRBV12-3 or TRBV12-4 and TRBJ1-1; D unresolved. The CDR3 is 13 amino acids. V dropped 4 bases and J dropped 3 bases, with 9 bases sitting between them. CDR3 bases: TGTGCCAGCAGTTCCCAGCGGGACACTGAAGCTTTCTTT. This sequence encodes CASSSQRDTEAFF.

The chain couples TRBV14 to TRBJ1-2; 7 bases agree with TRBD1. CDR3 size: 13 residues. In germline, CDR1 is SGHDN, CDR2 FVKESK. J gave up 4 bases and V 4 bases, and 3 bases lay outside the gene matches. The CDR3 DNA reads TGTGCCAGCAGCCCGGGACAGAGCTATGGCTACACCTTC. Its translation: CASSPGQSYGYTF.

This clone was seen more than once but under ten times. The V call is TRBV11-3, the J call TRBJ2-7; D is perhaps TRBD1 (6 bases). Trimming stripped 1 base from V and 4 bases from J, with 8 bases between. The germline gives CDR1 SGHNT, CDR2 YENEEA. There are 13 residues in the CDR3. The CDR3 loop reads CASSLGGGYEQYF. CDR3 in DNA: TGTGCCAGCAGCTTAGGAGGGGGTTACGAGCAGTACTTC.